The sequence of this T cell receptor (beta chain) was determined in a study of T cell responses to AZD1222 COVID-19 vaccine. Findings and limits, study-wide: Two AZD1222 administrations were followed by greater Spike-specific TCR breadth and depth. Donors were chiefly white British, with a greater number of females, and clonal diversity was perhaps underestimated. Repertoire sampling happened only post peak T cell response. Reportedly, nearly half the spike-specific TCRs target unmutated variant regions.

The germline V gene has CDR1 MDHEN and CDR2 SYDVKM. Trimming cost V 6 bases and J 0 bases, with 8 bases left between them. The CDR3 runs 13 residues. Method: immunoSEQ multiplex PCR; TCRdb's copy keeps in-frame clones and lacks some. The sample yields 150,000 to 200,000 clones, roughly 91% seen once. Notes on this clone: Its antigen is as yet unknown.

The TCR originated in an adult who received the AZD1222 COVID-19 vaccine. V and J are TRBV28 and TRBJ1-2; D gene unclear. Sequencing was performed on peripheral blood, taken 28 days after the second AZD1222 dose. CDR3 protein: CASSPGSNYGYTF. As DNA, the CDR3 is TGTGCCAGCAGCCCCGGTTCTAACTATGGCTACACCTTC.